This T cell receptor beta chain is drawn from a study of blood T cell repertoires in COVID-19. Study summary: The United States, Italy and Spain were the sources of the acute and convalescent COVID-19 samples. The cDNA or gDNA used as material had been derived from T cells, B-cell-depleted T cells, or PBMCs.

Source study methods: Estimates of nucleated cell counts were drawn from the amplification of reference gene primers. Using immunoSEQ multiplex PCR, the repertoire was profiled, and TCRdb retains in-frame clones only, with some absent. V and J calls and clone size are given by that table; D and trimming were obtained from the DNA. The sample has 300,000 to 350,000 clones; around 82% are singletons. Germline V gene sequence: CDR1 MDHEN, CDR2 SYDVKM. Trimming stripped 6 bases from V and 0 bases from J, with 12 bases between. The CDR3 consists of 14 residues. The source of this sequence is a man aged 30 to 45 with active or convalescent COVID-19. V usage is TRBV28 and J usage is TRBJ2-7; tentatively, D is TRBD1 (5 bases). Material: peripheral blood. The CDR3 loop reads CASRTLDSSYEQYF. The CDR3 DNA reads TGTGCCAGCAGAACTCTAGACAGCTCCTACGAGCAGTACTTC.